This TCR beta chain derives from a study of yellow fever vaccine responses in identical twins. Study outcomes and limitations: The T cell response to vaccination in identical twins was reportedly partly convergent and partly personalized.

The CDR3 extends over 13 amino acids. Germline V gene sequence: CDR1 PRHDT, CDR2 FYEKMQ (reference sequence). Unmatched junction bases numbered 6, after V lost 8 bases and J lost 5 bases. One entry per CDR3 protein, called by TCRdb with MiXCR from the RT-PCR reads. The table records approximately 20,000 distinct CDR3 sequences, less than 75% of them present only once. To note about this clonotype: Its antigen is not known.

This chain links TRBV13 with TRBJ1-1; 9 bases are a match to TRBD1. This TCR was sampled from a woman between 18 and 29 years old who received the yellow fever vaccine. The input for sequencing was T cells from blood (PBMCs), unsorted or a sorted subset (not recorded which), taken before or after yellow fever vaccination (not recorded which). For the CDR3, the DNA is TGTGCCAGCTGGGGACAGGGAAAAACTGAAGCTTTCTTT. It translates to CASWGQGKTEAFF.